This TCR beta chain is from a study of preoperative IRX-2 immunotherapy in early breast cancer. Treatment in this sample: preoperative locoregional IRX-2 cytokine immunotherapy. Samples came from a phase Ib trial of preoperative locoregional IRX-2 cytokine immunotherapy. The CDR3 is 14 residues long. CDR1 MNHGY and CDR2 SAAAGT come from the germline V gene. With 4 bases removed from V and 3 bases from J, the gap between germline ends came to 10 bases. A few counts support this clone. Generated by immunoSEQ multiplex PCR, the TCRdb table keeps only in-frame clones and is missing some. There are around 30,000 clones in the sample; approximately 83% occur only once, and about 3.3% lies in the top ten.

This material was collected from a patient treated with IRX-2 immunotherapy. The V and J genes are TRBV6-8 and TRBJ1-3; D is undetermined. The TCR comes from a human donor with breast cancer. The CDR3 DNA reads TGTGCCAGCAGTTCGCCTACGATTGGAAACACCATATATTTT. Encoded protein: CASSSPTIGNTIYF.